The rows below give T cell receptor beta chains drawn from one sample of a study of blood T cells in healthy people across ages. TCRdb passed the 5' RACE reads through MiXCR, listing each CDR3 protein once. This sample has roughly 1.6 million distinct CDR3 sequences, with approximately 32% found just once. The specimen was blood. All receptors derive from a woman aged 30 to 39 in good health. CDR3s include the opening cysteine and the closing phenylalanine or tryptophan. Fields, in order: CDR3 length, J gene, V gene, clone size, D gene, CDR3 protein, CDR3 DNA. A D gene is named only where the DNA matches it firmly. A clone size is listed for some rows: how often the clone was seen (once, few, many), or a class if it is expanded.

cdr3_length: 16
j_call: TRBJ2-7
v_call: TRBV4-1
clone_size: .
d_call: .
cdr3_aa: CASRPSSGTGIYEQYF
cdr3_nt: TGCGCCAGCCGTCCTAGCTCCGGGACGGGGATCTACGAGCAGTACTTC

cdr3_length: 16
j_call: TRBJ2-1
v_call: TRBV6-2/TRBV6-3
clone_size: .
d_call: .
cdr3_aa: CASSYQGGLLNNEQFF
cdr3_nt: TGTGCCAGCAGTTACCAGGGGGGCCTTCTTAACAATGAGCAGTTCTTC

cdr3_length: 16
j_call: TRBJ2-7
v_call: TRBV4-1
clone_size: .
d_call: TRBD1
cdr3_aa: CAGSQVKRQGFHEQYF
cdr3_nt: TGCGCCGGCAGCCAAGTTAAGCGACAGGGCTTCCACGAGCAGTACTTC

cdr3_length: 14
j_call: TRBJ2-1
v_call: TRBV5-1
clone_size: .
d_call: .
cdr3_aa: CASSVASEYNEQFF
cdr3_nt: TGCGCCAGCAGCGTCGCCAGCGAATACAATGAGCAGTTCTTC

cdr3_length: 14
j_call: TRBJ2-1
v_call: TRBV20-1
clone_size: few
d_call: TRBD2
cdr3_aa: CSASWSGIYNEQFF
cdr3_nt: TGCAGTGCTAGCTGGAGCGGGATCTACAATGAGCAGTTCTTC

cdr3_length: 12
j_call: TRBJ1-5
v_call: TRBV7-9
clone_size: once
d_call: .
cdr3_aa: CASSSHDQPRHF
cdr3_nt: TGTGCCAGCAGTTCTCATGATCAGCCCCGGCATTTT

cdr3_length: 15
j_call: TRBJ1-3
v_call: TRBV11-2
clone_size: once
d_call: TRBD1
cdr3_aa: CASTSTGATGNTIYF
cdr3_nt: TGTGCCAGCACCTCGACAGGGGCTACTGGAAACACCATATATTTT

cdr3_length: 15
j_call: TRBJ2-1
v_call: TRBV2
clone_size: .
d_call: TRBD2
cdr3_aa: CASRGLAGGSNEQFF
cdr3_nt: TGTGCCAGCAGAGGACTAGCGGGAGGATCCAATGAGCAGTTCTTC

cdr3_length: 14
j_call: TRBJ2-5
v_call: TRBV10-2
clone_size: few
d_call: TRBD1
cdr3_aa: CASSHEGARETQYF
cdr3_nt: TGCGCCAGCAGCCACGAGGGGGCTCGAGAGACCCAGTACTTC

cdr3_length: 15
j_call: TRBJ2-5
v_call: TRBV6-2/TRBV6-3
clone_size: few
d_call: TRBD2
cdr3_aa: CASSLGLAGFGTQYF
cdr3_nt: TGTGCCAGCAGTTTGGGACTAGCGGGATTTGGGACCCAGTACTTC

cdr3_length: 13
j_call: TRBJ1-2
v_call: TRBV20-1
clone_size: few
d_call: TRBD1
cdr3_aa: CSAETGGFHGYTF
cdr3_nt: TGCAGTGCGGAGACAGGGGGCTTTCATGGCTACACCTTC

cdr3_length: 13
j_call: TRBJ2-1
v_call: TRBV7-9
clone_size: .
d_call: TRBD1
cdr3_aa: CASSPDRVHEQFF
cdr3_nt: TGTGCCAGCAGCCCGGACAGGGTCCATGAGCAGTTCTTC

cdr3_length: 13
j_call: TRBJ1-2
v_call: TRBV29-1
clone_size: .
d_call: .
cdr3_aa: CSVVDIVNYGYTF
cdr3_nt: TGCAGCGTTGTGGACATAGTTAACTATGGCTACACCTTC

cdr3_length: 15
j_call: TRBJ2-7
v_call: TRBV11-2
clone_size: .
d_call: TRBD1
cdr3_aa: CASSAEDRRAYEQYF
cdr3_nt: TGTGCCAGCAGCGCCGAGGACAGGCGCGCCTACGAGCAGTACTTC

cdr3_length: 13
j_call: TRBJ1-1
v_call: TRBV20-1
clone_size: .
d_call: TRBD1
cdr3_aa: CSALLQGSVEAFF
cdr3_nt: TGTAGTGCTTTACTACAGGGGTCGGTTGAAGCTTTCTTT

cdr3_length: 13
j_call: TRBJ2-7
v_call: TRBV28
clone_size: .
d_call: .
cdr3_aa: CASDWTGNYEQYF
cdr3_nt: TGTGCCAGCGACTGGACGGGGAACTACGAGCAGTACTTC

cdr3_length: 15
j_call: TRBJ2-5
v_call: TRBV12-3/TRBV12-4
clone_size: few
d_call: .
cdr3_aa: CASSLLTASQETQYF
cdr3_nt: TGTGCCAGCAGTTTGCTGACCGCATCACAAGAGACCCAGTACTTC

cdr3_length: 14
j_call: TRBJ2-7
v_call: TRBV9
clone_size: .
d_call: .
cdr3_aa: CASSLTPAGYEQYF
cdr3_nt: TGTGCCAGCAGCTTGACTCCGGCGGGCTACGAGCAGTACTTC

cdr3_length: 15
j_call: TRBJ1-5
v_call: TRBV27
clone_size: .
d_call: TRBD1
cdr3_aa: CASRGTGVSNQPQHF
cdr3_nt: TGTGCCAGCAGGGGGACAGGGGTTAGCAATCAGCCCCAGCATTTT

cdr3_length: 15
j_call: TRBJ2-5
v_call: TRBV7-3
clone_size: .
d_call: .
cdr3_aa: CASSSQRGGQETQYF
cdr3_nt: TGTGCCAGCAGCTCTCAGAGGGGGGGACAAGAGACCCAGTACTTC

cdr3_length: 17
j_call: TRBJ2-7
v_call: TRBV5-1
clone_size: few
d_call: TRBD2
cdr3_aa: CASSLEPFSGGLGEQYF
cdr3_nt: TGCGCCAGCAGCTTGGAACCTTTTAGCGGGGGCCTTGGAGAGCAGTACTTC

cdr3_length: 15
j_call: TRBJ2-7
v_call: TRBV11-2
clone_size: few
d_call: .
cdr3_aa: CASSLEGQGRYEQYF
cdr3_nt: TGTGCCAGCAGCTTAGAAGGGCAGGGCCGGTACGAGCAGTACTTC

cdr3_length: 13
j_call: TRBJ2-5
v_call: TRBV6-1
clone_size: .
d_call: .
cdr3_aa: CASGERVPGTQYF
cdr3_nt: TGTGCCAGCGGTGAACGGGTCCCGGGGACCCAGTACTTC

cdr3_length: 14
j_call: TRBJ1-2
v_call: TRBV6-6
clone_size: .
d_call: .
cdr3_aa: CASSYSRINYGYTF
cdr3_nt: TGTGCCAGCAGTTACTCGAGGATCAACTATGGCTACACCTTC

cdr3_length: 14
j_call: TRBJ2-3
v_call: TRBV3-1
clone_size: few
d_call: .
cdr3_aa: CASSQEVGTDTQYF
cdr3_nt: TGTGCCAGCAGCCAAGAAGTGGGCACAGATACGCAGTATTTT

cdr3_length: 16
j_call: TRBJ1-4
v_call: TRBV3-1
clone_size: few
d_call: .
cdr3_aa: CASSPRGVSTNEKLFF
cdr3_nt: TGTGCCAGCAGCCCGAGGGGGGTATCGACTAATGAAAAACTGTTTTTT

cdr3_length: 13
j_call: TRBJ2-5
v_call: TRBV4-2
clone_size: few
d_call: .
cdr3_aa: CASSQDHLETQYF
cdr3_nt: TGTGCCAGCAGCCAAGATCATCTAGAGACCCAGTACTTC

cdr3_length: 14
j_call: TRBJ2-7
v_call: TRBV5-1
clone_size: .
d_call: .
cdr3_aa: CASSLAGHNYEQYF
cdr3_nt: TGCGCCAGCAGCTTGGCCGGACACAACTACGAGCAGTACTTC

cdr3_length: 16
j_call: TRBJ2-3
v_call: TRBV4-1
clone_size: .
d_call: TRBD2
cdr3_aa: CASSHWTSGVTDTQYF
cdr3_nt: TGCGCCAGCAGCCATTGGACTAGCGGGGTCACAGATACGCAGTATTTT

cdr3_length: 15
j_call: TRBJ2-1
v_call: TRBV30
clone_size: few
d_call: .
cdr3_aa: CAWSVSWSSYNEQFF
cdr3_nt: TGTGCCTGGAGTGTAAGCTGGAGCTCCTACAATGAGCAGTTCTTC

cdr3_length: 13
j_call: TRBJ1-2
v_call: TRBV25-1
clone_size: few
d_call: TRBD1
cdr3_aa: CASSELGTAGYTF
cdr3_nt: TGTGCCAGCAGTGAACTTGGGACAGCTGGCTACACCTTC

cdr3_length: 13
j_call: TRBJ1-1
v_call: TRBV4-1
clone_size: .
d_call: .
cdr3_aa: CASSQDLVGKAFF
cdr3_nt: TGCGCCAGCAGCCAAGATCTGGTCGGAAAAGCTTTCTTT

cdr3_length: 15
j_call: TRBJ1-2
v_call: TRBV29-1
clone_size: many
d_call: TRBD1
cdr3_aa: CSLLSPGQPGYGYTF
cdr3_nt: TGCAGCCTATTGTCTCCGGGACAGCCAGGGTATGGCTACACCTTC

cdr3_length: 15
j_call: TRBJ1-5
v_call: TRBV5-1
clone_size: .
d_call: .
cdr3_aa: CASSFSGAYNQPQHF
cdr3_nt: TGCGCCAGCAGCTTCTCAGGGGCCTATAATCAGCCCCAGCATTTT

cdr3_length: 14
j_call: TRBJ1-1
v_call: TRBV20-1
clone_size: .
d_call: TRBD1
cdr3_aa: CSATRGRGITEAFF
cdr3_nt: TGCAGTGCTACACGAGGCAGGGGGATTACTGAAGCTTTCTTT

cdr3_length: 20
j_call: TRBJ2-5
v_call: TRBV12-3/TRBV12-4
clone_size: .
d_call: TRBD2
cdr3_aa: CASTPKAGAIAGGGQETQYF
cdr3_nt: TGTGCCAGCACGCCTAAGGCGGGGGCAATAGCGGGAGGGGGCCAAGAGACCCAGTACTTC

cdr3_length: 15
j_call: TRBJ2-5
v_call: TRBV10-3
clone_size: many
d_call: .
cdr3_aa: CAISAGTEPSETQYF
cdr3_nt: TGTGCCATCAGTGCCGGGACGGAGCCGTCAGAGACCCAGTACTTC

cdr3_length: 12
j_call: TRBJ2-1
v_call: TRBV6-1
clone_size: many
d_call: .
cdr3_aa: CASSEGGNEQFF
cdr3_nt: TGTGCCAGCAGCGAGGGGGGGAATGAGCAGTTCTTC

cdr3_length: 14
j_call: TRBJ2-1
v_call: TRBV4-2
clone_size: few
d_call: TRBD1
cdr3_aa: CASSQLTGADEQFF
cdr3_nt: TGTGCCAGCAGCCAGTTGACAGGGGCGGATGAGCAGTTCTTC

cdr3_length: 13
j_call: TRBJ1-1
v_call: TRBV5-1
clone_size: .
d_call: .
cdr3_aa: CASSQGINTEAFF
cdr3_nt: TGCGCCAGCAGCCAGGGAATTAACACTGAAGCTTTCTTT

cdr3_length: 18
j_call: TRBJ2-3
v_call: TRBV6-5
clone_size: .
d_call: TRBD2
cdr3_aa: CASSYQDRLALFTDTQYF
cdr3_nt: TGTGCCAGCAGTTACCAGGACCGACTAGCTCTTTTCACAGATACGCAGTATTTT

cdr3_length: 15
j_call: TRBJ2-1
v_call: TRBV19
clone_size: many
d_call: .
cdr3_aa: CASSARDNYYNEQFF
cdr3_nt: TGTGCCAGTAGTGCCAGGGACAACTACTACAATGAGCAGTTCTTC

cdr3_length: 15
j_call: TRBJ1-5
v_call: TRBV27
clone_size: .
d_call: .
cdr3_aa: CASSLLGASNQPQHF
cdr3_nt: TGTGCCAGCAGTTTATTAGGGGCAAGCAATCAGCCCCAGCATTTT

cdr3_length: 15
j_call: TRBJ1-1
v_call: TRBV3-1
clone_size: .
d_call: TRBD1
cdr3_aa: CANSQYGTGGDEAFF
cdr3_nt: TGTGCCAACAGCCAATACGGGACAGGGGGCGATGAAGCTTTCTTT

cdr3_length: 14
j_call: TRBJ1-2
v_call: TRBV10-3
clone_size: .
d_call: .
cdr3_aa: CAISEGWLNYGYTF
cdr3_nt: TGTGCCATCAGTGAGGGGTGGCTTAACTATGGCTACACCTTC

cdr3_length: 16
j_call: TRBJ2-3
v_call: TRBV25-1
clone_size: .
d_call: .
cdr3_aa: CASRDGRGAGVDPQYF
cdr3_nt: TGTGCCAGCAGGGACGGCCGAGGGGCCGGGGTAGATCCGCAGTATTTT

cdr3_length: 16
j_call: TRBJ2-7
v_call: TRBV18
clone_size: .
d_call: .
cdr3_aa: CASSPPRAGVSYEQYF
cdr3_nt: TGTGCCAGCTCACCACCGCGGGCAGGAGTCAGCTACGAGCAGTACTTC

cdr3_length: 14
j_call: TRBJ1-2
v_call: TRBV9
clone_size: .
d_call: .
cdr3_aa: CASSVDRSNYGYTF
cdr3_nt: TGTGCCAGCAGCGTGGACAGAAGTAACTATGGCTACACCTTC

cdr3_length: 15
j_call: TRBJ2-5
v_call: TRBV15
clone_size: few
d_call: .
cdr3_aa: CATSRDANDEETQYF
cdr3_nt: TGTGCCACCAGCAGAGACGCGAATGACGAAGAGACCCAGTACTTC

cdr3_length: 15
j_call: TRBJ2-7
v_call: TRBV25-1
clone_size: .
d_call: TRBD1
cdr3_aa: CASSESRGPSYEQYF
cdr3_nt: TGTGCCAGCAGTGAATCAAGGGGGCCTTCCTACGAGCAGTACTTC

cdr3_length: 11
j_call: TRBJ1-1
v_call: TRBV29-1
clone_size: few
d_call: .
cdr3_aa: CSAVDRDSAFF
cdr3_nt: TGCAGCGCTGTAGACCGGGATTCAGCTTTCTTT

cdr3_length: 12
j_call: TRBJ2-7
v_call: TRBV29-1
clone_size: .
d_call: .
cdr3_aa: CSVAGGLDEQYF
cdr3_nt: TGCAGCGTTGCCGGGGGTCTCGACGAGCAGTACTTC

cdr3_length: 16
j_call: TRBJ2-3
v_call: TRBV20-1
clone_size: .
d_call: TRBD2
cdr3_aa: CSARRRFSGGSDTQYF
cdr3_nt: TGCAGTGCCCGAAGACGGTTTAGCGGGGGTTCAGATACGCAGTATTTT

cdr3_length: 13
j_call: TRBJ2-1
v_call: TRBV7-6
clone_size: .
d_call: TRBD1
cdr3_aa: CASSRLTGTDLFF
cdr3_nt: TGTGCCAGCAGCCGACTGACCGGGACAGACCTGTTCTTC

cdr3_length: 13
j_call: TRBJ1-2
v_call: TRBV12-3/TRBV12-4
clone_size: few
d_call: TRBD1
cdr3_aa: CASRLGTAYGYTF
cdr3_nt: TGTGCCAGCAGGTTGGGGACAGCCTATGGCTACACCTTC

cdr3_length: 16
j_call: TRBJ2-7
v_call: TRBV6-6
clone_size: few
d_call: TRBD2
cdr3_aa: CASSSTTSGSVYEQYF
cdr3_nt: TGTGCCAGCAGTTCCACGACTAGCGGGAGTGTCTACGAGCAGTACTTC

cdr3_length: 15
j_call: TRBJ2-1
v_call: TRBV27
clone_size: few
d_call: TRBD2
cdr3_aa: CASSFGTSDWNEQFF
cdr3_nt: TGTGCCAGCAGTTTCGGGACTAGCGATTGGAATGAGCAGTTCTTC

cdr3_length: 14
j_call: TRBJ1-4
v_call: TRBV9
clone_size: .
d_call: .
cdr3_aa: CASSVGRADEKLFF
cdr3_nt: TGTGCCAGCAGCGTAGGTCGGGCGGACGAAAAACTGTTTTTT

cdr3_length: 11
j_call: TRBJ2-7
v_call: TRBV2
clone_size: few
d_call: .
cdr3_aa: CASGLNSEQYF
cdr3_nt: TGTGCCAGCGGTCTTAACTCCGAGCAGTACTTC